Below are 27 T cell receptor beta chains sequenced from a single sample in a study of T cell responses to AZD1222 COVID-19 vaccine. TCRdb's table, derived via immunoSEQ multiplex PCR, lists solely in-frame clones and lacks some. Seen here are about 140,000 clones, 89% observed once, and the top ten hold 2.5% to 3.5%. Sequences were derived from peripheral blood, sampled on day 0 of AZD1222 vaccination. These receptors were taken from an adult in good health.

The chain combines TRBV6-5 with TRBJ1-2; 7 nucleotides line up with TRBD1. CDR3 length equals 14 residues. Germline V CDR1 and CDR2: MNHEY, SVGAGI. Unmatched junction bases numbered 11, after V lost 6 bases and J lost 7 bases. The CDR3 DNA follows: TGTGCCAGCAGCTATGGCAGGGGGAGCGGTGGCTACACCTTC. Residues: CASSYGRGSGGYTF.

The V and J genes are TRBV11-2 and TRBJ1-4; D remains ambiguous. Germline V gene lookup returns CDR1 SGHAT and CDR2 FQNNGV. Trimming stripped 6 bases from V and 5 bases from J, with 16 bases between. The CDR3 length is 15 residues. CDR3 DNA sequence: TGTGCCAGCAGTTTGGCGTGGACGGACAATGAAAAACTGTTTTTT. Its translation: CASSLAWTDNEKLFF.

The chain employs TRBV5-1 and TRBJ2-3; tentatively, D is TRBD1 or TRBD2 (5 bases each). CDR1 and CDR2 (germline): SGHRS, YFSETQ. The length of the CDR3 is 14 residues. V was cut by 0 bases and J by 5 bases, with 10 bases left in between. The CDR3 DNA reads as TGCGCCAGCAGCTTGGTCGGGACCGGAGATACGCAGTATTTT. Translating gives CASSLVGTGDTQYF. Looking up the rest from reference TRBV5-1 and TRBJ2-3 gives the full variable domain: KAGVTQTPRYLIKTRGQQVTLSCSPISGHRSVSWYQQTPGQGLQFLFEYFSETQRNKGNFPGRFSGRQFSNSRSEMNVSTLELGDSALYLCASSLVGTGDTQYFGPGTRLTVL.

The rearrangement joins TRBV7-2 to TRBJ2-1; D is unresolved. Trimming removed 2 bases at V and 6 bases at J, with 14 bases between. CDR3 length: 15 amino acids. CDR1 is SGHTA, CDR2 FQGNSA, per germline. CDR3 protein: CASSLRQVLTNEQFF. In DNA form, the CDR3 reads TGTGCCAGCAGCTTAAGGCAGGTCCTGACCAATGAGCAGTTCTTC.

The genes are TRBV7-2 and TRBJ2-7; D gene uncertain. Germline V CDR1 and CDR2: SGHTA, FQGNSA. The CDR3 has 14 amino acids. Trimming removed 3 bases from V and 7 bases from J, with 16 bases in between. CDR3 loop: CASSFSRMFWEQYF. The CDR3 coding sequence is TGTGCCAGCAGCTTTTCACGGATGTTTTGGGAGCAGTACTTC.

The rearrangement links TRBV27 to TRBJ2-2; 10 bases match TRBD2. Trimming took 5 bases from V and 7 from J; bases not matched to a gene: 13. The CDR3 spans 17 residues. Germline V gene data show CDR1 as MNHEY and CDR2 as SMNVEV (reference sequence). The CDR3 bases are TGTGCCAGCAGTAGGCTAGCGGGAGCGGGTGTAGTCGGGGAGCTGTTTTTT. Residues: CASSRLAGAGVVGELFF.

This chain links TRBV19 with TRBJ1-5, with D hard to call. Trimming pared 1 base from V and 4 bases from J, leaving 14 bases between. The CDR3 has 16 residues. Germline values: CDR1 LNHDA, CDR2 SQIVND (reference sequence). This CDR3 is CASSIGKGRLNQPQHF. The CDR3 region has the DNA TGTGCCAGTAGTATAGGTAAAGGGCGGCTAAATCAGCCCCAGCATTTT.

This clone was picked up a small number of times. In DNA, the CDR3 is TGTGCCAGCAGCCAAGAAAGTGGGCTAGCGGACAATGAGCAGTTCTTC. Protein: CASSQESGLADNEQFF. This chain joins TRBV3-1 (or the pseudogene TRBV3-2) and TRBJ2-1, with 7 bases fitting TRBD2. The V gene end was trimmed by 0 bases and the J gene end by 5 bases; junction bases not matched to a gene: 7. Germline V gene data show CDR1 as LGHDT and CDR2 as YNNKEL (reference sequence). The CDR3 has 16 amino acids.

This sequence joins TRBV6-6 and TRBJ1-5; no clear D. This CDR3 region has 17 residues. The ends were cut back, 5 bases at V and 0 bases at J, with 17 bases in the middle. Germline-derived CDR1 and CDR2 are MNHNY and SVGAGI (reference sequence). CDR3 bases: TGTGCCAGCAGTCCCCGGGGAGGGCCATATAGCAATCAGCCCCAGCATTTT. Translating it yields CASSPRGGPYSNQPQHF.

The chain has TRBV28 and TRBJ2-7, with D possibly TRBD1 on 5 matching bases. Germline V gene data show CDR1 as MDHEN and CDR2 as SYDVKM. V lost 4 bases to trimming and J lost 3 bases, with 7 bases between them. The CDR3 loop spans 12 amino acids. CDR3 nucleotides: TGTGCCAGCAGTTCAGACAGCTACGAGCAGTACTTC. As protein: CASSSDSYEQYF.

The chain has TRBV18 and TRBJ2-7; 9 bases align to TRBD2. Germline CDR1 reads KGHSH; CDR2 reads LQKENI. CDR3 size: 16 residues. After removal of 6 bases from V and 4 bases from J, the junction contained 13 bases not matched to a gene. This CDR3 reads CASSPGGGTSRYEQYF. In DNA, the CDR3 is TGTGCCAGCTCTCCGGGTGGAGGGACTAGCCGATACGAGCAGTACTTC.

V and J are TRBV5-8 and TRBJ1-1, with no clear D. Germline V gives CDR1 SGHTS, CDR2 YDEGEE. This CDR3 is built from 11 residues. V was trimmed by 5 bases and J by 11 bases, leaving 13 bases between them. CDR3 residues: CASRSGLWAFF. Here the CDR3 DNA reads TGTGCCAGCAGATCTGGACTGTGGGCTTTCTTT. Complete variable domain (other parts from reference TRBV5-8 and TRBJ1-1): EAGVTQSPTHLIKTRGQQATLRCSPISGHTSVYWYQQALGLGLQFLLWYDEGEERNRGNFPPRFSGRQFPNYSSELNVNALELEDSALYLCASRSGLWAFFGQGTRLTVV.

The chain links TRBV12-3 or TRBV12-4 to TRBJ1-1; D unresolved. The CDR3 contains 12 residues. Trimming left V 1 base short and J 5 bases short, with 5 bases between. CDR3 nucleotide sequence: TGTGCCAGCAGTTTAGGGTTAACTGAAGCTTTCTTT. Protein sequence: CASSLGLTEAFF.

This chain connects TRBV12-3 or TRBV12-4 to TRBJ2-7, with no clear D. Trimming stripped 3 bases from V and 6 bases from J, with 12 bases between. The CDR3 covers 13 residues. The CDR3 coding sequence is TGTGCCAGCAGTTTGCTGGTGCGCCTCGAGCAGTACTTC. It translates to CASSLLVRLEQYF.

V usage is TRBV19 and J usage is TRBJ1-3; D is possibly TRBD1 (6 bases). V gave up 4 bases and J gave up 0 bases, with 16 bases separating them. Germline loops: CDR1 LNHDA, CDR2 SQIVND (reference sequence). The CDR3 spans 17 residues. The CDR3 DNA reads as TGTGCCAGTAGTACCCCCGGACAGCGACGCTCTGGAAACACCATATATTTT. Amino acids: CASSTPGQRRSGNTIYF. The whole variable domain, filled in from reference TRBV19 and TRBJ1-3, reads DGGITQSPKYLFRKEGQNVTLSCEQNLNHDAMYWYRQDPGQGLRLIYYSQIVNDFQKGDIAEGYSVSREKKESFPLTVTSAQKNPTAFYLCASSTPGQRRSGNTIYFGEGSWLTVV.

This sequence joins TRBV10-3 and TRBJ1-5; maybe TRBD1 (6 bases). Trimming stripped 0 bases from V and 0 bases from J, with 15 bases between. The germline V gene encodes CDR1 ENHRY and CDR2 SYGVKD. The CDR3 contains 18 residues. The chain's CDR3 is CAISESWVAGASNQPQHF. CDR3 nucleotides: TGTGCCATCAGTGAGTCATGGGTGGCAGGGGCTAGCAATCAGCCCCAGCATTTT.

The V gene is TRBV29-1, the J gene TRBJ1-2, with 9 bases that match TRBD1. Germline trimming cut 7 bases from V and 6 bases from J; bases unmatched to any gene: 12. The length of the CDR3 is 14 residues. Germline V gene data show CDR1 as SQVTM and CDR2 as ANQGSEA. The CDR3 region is CSALRGRDRDGYTF. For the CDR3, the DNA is TGCAGCGCCTTGAGGGGCCGGGACAGGGATGGCTACACCTTC.

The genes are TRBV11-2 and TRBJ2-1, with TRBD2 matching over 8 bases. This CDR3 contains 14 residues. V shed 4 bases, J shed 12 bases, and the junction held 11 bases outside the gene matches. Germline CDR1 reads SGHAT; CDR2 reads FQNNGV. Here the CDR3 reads CASSSEAGVGRQFF. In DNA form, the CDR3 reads TGTGCCAGCAGCTCCGAAGCGGGAGTCGGGCGGCAGTTCTTC.

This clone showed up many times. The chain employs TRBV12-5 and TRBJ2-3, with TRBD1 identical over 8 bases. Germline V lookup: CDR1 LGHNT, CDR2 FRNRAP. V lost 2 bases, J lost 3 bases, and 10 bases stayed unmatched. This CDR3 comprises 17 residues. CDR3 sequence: CASGLSTGGRRTDTQYF. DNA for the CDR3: TGTGCTAGTGGTTTGTCCACAGGGGGGCGGAGGACAGATACGCAGTATTTT.

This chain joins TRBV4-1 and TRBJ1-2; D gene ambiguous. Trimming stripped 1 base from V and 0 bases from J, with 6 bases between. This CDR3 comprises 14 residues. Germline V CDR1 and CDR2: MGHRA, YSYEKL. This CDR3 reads CASSQVLPNYGYTF. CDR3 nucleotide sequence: TGCGCCAGCAGCCAAGTACTCCCTAACTATGGCTACACCTTC.

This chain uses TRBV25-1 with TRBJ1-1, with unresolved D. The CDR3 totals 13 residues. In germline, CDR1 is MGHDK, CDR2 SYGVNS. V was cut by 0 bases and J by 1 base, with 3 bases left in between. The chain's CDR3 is CASSEYKNTEAFF. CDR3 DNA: TGTGCCAGCAGTGAATATAAGAACACTGAAGCTTTCTTT.

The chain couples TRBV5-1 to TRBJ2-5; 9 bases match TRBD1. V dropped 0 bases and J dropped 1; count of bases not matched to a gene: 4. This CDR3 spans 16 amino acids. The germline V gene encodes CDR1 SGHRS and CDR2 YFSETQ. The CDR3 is CASSLARTGAQETQYF. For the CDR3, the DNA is TGCGCCAGCAGCTTGGCCCGGACAGGGGCCCAAGAGACCCAGTACTTC.

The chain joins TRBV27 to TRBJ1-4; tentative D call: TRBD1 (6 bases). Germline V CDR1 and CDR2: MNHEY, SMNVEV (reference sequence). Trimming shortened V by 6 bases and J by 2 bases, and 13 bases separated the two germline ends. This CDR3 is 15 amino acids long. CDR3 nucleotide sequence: TGTGCCAGCAGCCCGAGGGGGAGCACTAATGAAAAACTGTTTTTT. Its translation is CASSPRGSTNEKLFF. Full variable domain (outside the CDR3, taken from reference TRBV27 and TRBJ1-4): EAQVTQNPRYLITVTGKKLTVTCSQNMNHEYMSWYRQDPGLGLRQIYYSMNVEVTDKGDVPEGYKVSRKEKRNFPLILESPSPNQTSLYFCASSPRGSTNEKLFFGSGTQLSVL.

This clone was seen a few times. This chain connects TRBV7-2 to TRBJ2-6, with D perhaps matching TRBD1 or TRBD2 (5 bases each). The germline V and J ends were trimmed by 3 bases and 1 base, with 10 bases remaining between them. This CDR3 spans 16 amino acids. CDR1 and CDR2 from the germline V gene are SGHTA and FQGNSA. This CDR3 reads CASSLGTWSGANVLTF. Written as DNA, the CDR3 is TGTGCCAGCAGCTTGGGGACCTGGTCTGGGGCCAACGTCCTGACTTTC.

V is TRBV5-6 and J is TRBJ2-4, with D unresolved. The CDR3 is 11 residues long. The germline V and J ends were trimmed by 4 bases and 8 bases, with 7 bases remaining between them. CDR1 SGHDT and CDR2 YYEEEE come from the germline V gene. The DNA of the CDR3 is TGTGCCAGCAGCCGGACGGACATTCAGTACTTC. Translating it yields CASSRTDIQYF. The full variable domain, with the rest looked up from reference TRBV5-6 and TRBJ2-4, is DAGVTQSPTHLIKTRGQQVTLRCSPKSGHDTVSWYQQALGQGPQFIFQYYEEEERQRGNFPDRFSGHQFPNYSSELNVNALLLGDSALYLCASSRTDIQYFGAGTRLSVL.

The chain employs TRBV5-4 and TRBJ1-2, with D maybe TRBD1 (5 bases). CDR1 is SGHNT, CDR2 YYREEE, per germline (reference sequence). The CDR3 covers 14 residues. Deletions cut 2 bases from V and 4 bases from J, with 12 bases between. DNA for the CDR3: TGTGCCAGCAGCTTTACGGGGGTTTTCTATGGCTACACCTTC. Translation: CASSFTGVFYGYTF.

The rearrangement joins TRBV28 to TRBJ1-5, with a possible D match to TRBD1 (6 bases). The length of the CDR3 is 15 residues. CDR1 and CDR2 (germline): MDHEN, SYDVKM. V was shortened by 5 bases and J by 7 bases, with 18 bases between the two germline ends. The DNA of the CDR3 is TGTGCCAGCAGTGCCCAGACAGGCGGCGAGCAGCCCCAGCATTTT. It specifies CASSAQTGGEQPQHF.